Shown below are 12 T cell receptor beta chains from a single sample sequenced in a study of blood T cells in healthy people across ages. A second PCR of 7 to 11 cycles used a sample-barcoded 5' primer and a J-beta primer mix. TCRdb re-analysed the 5' RACE reads in MiXCR, keeping a single row per CDR3 protein. The sample shows around 670,000 distinct CDR3 sequences, about 30% of them seen only once. What was sequenced was blood. The source is a woman of 80 years or more in good health.

Ten or more counts support this clonotype. The chain employs TRBV25-1 and TRBJ1-2; TRBD1 aligns across 11 bases. CDR1 and CDR2 from the germline V gene are MGHDK and SYGVNS. V lost 2 bases, J lost 11 bases, and 1 base stayed unmatched. The CDR3 spans 12 residues. The CDR3: CASSEGTGGYTF. CDR3 coding DNA: TGTGCCAGCAGTGAAGGGACAGGGGGGTACACCTTC.

In the case of this clonotype: Since a much larger clone is just one base distant, this may be a read error. The chain combines TRBV7-3 with TRBJ2-1; 8 positions agree with TRBD2. The CDR3 is 15 residues long. Germline loops: CDR1 SGHTA, CDR2 FQGTGA. V was pared by 4 bases and J by 9 bases, with 11 bases of the junction left unmatched. Here the CDR3 DNA reads TGTGCCAGCAGCTCTGGGACTAGTAGGCAAAGTGAGCAGTTCTTC. Translation: CASSSGTSRQSEQFF. The whole variable domain, filled in from reference TRBV7-3 and TRBJ2-1, reads GAGVSQTPSNKVTEKGKYVELRCDPISGHTALYWYRQSLGQGPEFLIYFQGTGAADDSGLPNDRFFAVRPEGSVSTLKIQRTERGDSAVYLCASSSGTSRQSEQFFGPGTRLTVL.

A note on this clonotype: A much larger clone sits a single nucleotide away, making a read error possible. The gene calls are TRBV9 and TRBJ2-1; TRBD1 matches at 7 bases. The end of the DNA is better explained by TRBJ2-7, so the J call may be wrong. The CDR3 has 16 residues. CDR1 SGDLS and CDR2 YYNGEE come from the germline V gene. For the CDR3, the DNA is TGTGCCAGCAGCGTCTCCTCTCGACAGGGTTACAATGAGCAGTACTTC. Its protein product is CASSVSSRQGYNEQYF.

This clonotype was detected many times. The chain uses TRBV14 and TRBJ2-5; TRBD1 agrees at 11 bases. CDR1 is SGHDN and CDR2 is FVKESK in the germline V gene. V shed 0 bases, J shed 11 bases, and the junction held 5 bases outside the gene matches. The CDR3 has 14 residues. CDR3 bases: TGTGCCAGCAGCCAAGAATGGGACAGGGGGGAGCAGTACTTC. As protein: CASSQEWDRGEQYF.

A remark on this clonotype: Relative to the germline gene, one junction end is altered; a read error may explain this. The chain combines TRBV7-9 with TRBJ2-7; TRBD2 is a possible D gene (6 bases). The CDR3 consists of 14 residues. CDR1 and CDR2 (germline): SEHNR, FQNEAQ (reference sequence). CDR3 protein: CASNLGGTVHEQYF. The CDR3 DNA follows: TGTGCCAGCAACTTAGGCGGGACCGTACACGAGCAGTACTTC.

With respect to this clonotype: A much larger clone differs by one base, so this may be a read error. V and J are TRBV3-1 and TRBJ1-2; tentative D call: TRBD1 (6 bases). The CDR3 contains 13 residues. The germline CDR1 and CDR2 sequences are LGHDT and YNNKEL (reference sequence). Trimming removed 4 bases from V and 7 bases from J, with 13 bases in between. CDR3 amino acids: CASSPLGAAGYTF. CDR3 nucleotides: TGTGCCAGCAGCCCACTGGGGGCCGCTGGCTACACCTTC.

The chain joins TRBV24-1 to TRBJ2-1, with 10 positions matching TRBD1. From germline, CDR1 is KGHDR and CDR2 SFDVKD. The CDR3 extends over 15 amino acids. V shed 5 bases and J 2 bases; nucleotides not matched to a gene: 2. As DNA, the CDR3 is TGTGCCACCAGTGTGGACAGGGGGACCTACAATGAGCAGTTCTTC. Its protein product is CATSVDRGTYNEQFF.

The sample holds many counts of this clonotype. The J gene is TRBJ1-1, the V gene TRBV2; D not certain. Trimming stripped 7 bases from V and 3 bases from J, with 15 bases between. CDR3 length equals 14 residues. CDR1 and CDR2 (germline): SNHLY, FYNNEI. The CDR3 reads CASNLNPLDTEAFF. DNA of the CDR3: TGTGCCAGCAATTTAAACCCCCTGGACACTGAAGCTTTCTTT.

V and J are TRBV28 and TRBJ2-2; D might be TRBD1 (6 bases). Germline CDR1 is MDHEN and CDR2 is SYDVKM. The CDR3 is 16 residues long. The CDR3 sequence is CAKLSQGHNPTGELFF. CDR3 coding DNA: TGTGCAAAACTTAGTCAGGGACACAACCCAACCGGGGAGCTGTTTTTT. Complete variable domain (other parts from reference TRBV28 and TRBJ2-2): DVKVTQSSRYLVKRTGEKVFLECVQDMDHENMFWYRQDPGLGLRLIYFSYDVKMKEKGDIPEGYSVSREKKERFSLILESASTNQTSMYLCAKLSQGHNPTGELFFGEGSRLTVL.

The chain couples TRBV7-8 to TRBJ2-1; 8 bases line up with TRBD1. The ends lost 3 bases at V and 0 bases at J; junction bases unmatched: 7. CDR1 and CDR2 from the germline V gene are SGHVS and FQNEAQ. The CDR3 loop spans 17 amino acids. The CDR3 DNA is TGTGCCAGCAGCTTTACCCTCGGACAGGGCTCCTACAATGAGCAGTTCTTC. Encoded protein: CASSFTLGQGSYNEQFF.

The V gene is TRBV12-3 or TRBV12-4, the J gene TRBJ2-7, with unresolved D. V gave up 3 bases and J gave up 2 bases, with 8 bases separating them. There are 13 residues in the CDR3. The CDR3 DNA follows: TGTGCCAGCAGTTTTGCTAGTACCTACGAGCAGTACTTC. This translates into CASSFASTYEQYF.

Remarks on this clonotype: It may be a read error: a sequence one base away is much more abundant. The rearrangement joins TRBV20-1 to TRBJ2-3; either TRBD1 or TRBD2 may supply D (5 bases each). Germline V gives CDR1 DFQATT, CDR2 SNEGSKA (reference sequence). Trimming pared 8 bases from V and 8 bases from J, leaving 23 bases between. The CDR3 consists of 14 residues. The CDR3 bases are TGCAGTTCCCGAGGGCTGAGGGACGAAGGTACGCAGTATTTT. Translation gives CSSRGLRDEGTQYF.